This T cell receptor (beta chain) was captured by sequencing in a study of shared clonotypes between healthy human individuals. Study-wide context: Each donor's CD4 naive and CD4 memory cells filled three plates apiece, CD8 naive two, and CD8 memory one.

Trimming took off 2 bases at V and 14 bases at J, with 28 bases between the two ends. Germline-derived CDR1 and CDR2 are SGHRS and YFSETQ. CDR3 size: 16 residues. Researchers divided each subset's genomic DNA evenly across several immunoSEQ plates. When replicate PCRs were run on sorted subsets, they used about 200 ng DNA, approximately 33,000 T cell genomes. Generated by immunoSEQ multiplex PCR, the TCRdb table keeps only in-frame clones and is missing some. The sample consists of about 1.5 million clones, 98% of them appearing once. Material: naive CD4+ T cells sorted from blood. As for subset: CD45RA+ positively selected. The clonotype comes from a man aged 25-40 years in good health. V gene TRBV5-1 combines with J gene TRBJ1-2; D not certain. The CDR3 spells CASSFSSRTEQTSGTF. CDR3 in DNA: TGCGCCAGCAGCTTCTCAAGCCGCACCGAACAGACTTCGGGTACCTTC.